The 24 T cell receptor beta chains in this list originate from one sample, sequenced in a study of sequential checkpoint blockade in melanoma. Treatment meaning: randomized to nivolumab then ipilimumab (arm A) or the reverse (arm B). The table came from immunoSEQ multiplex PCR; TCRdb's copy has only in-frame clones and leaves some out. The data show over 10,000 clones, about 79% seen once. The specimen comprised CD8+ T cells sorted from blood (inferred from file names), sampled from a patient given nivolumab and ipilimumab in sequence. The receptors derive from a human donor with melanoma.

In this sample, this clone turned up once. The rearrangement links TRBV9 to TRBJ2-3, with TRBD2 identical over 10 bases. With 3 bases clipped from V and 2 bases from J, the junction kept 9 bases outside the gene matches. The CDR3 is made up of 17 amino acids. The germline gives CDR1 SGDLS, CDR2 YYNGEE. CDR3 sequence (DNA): TGTGCCAGCAGCGCCCTTAATGGACTAGCGGTCACAGATACGCAGTATTTT. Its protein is CASSALNGLAVTDTQYF.

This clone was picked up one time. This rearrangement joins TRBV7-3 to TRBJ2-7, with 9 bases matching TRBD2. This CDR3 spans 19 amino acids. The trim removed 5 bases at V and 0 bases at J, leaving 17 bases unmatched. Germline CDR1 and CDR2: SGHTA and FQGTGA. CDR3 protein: CASSDFRMSRGGLSYEQYF. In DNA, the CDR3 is TGTGCCAGCAGCGACTTCAGGATGTCGCGGGGGGGTCTCTCCTACGAGCAGTACTTC.

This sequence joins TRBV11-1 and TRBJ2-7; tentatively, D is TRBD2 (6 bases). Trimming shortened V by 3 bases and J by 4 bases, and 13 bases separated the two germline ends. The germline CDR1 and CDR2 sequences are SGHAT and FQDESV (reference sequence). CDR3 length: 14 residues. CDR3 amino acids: CASSFGDWGYEQYF. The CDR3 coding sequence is TGTGCCAGCAGCTTCGGGGACTGGGGTTACGAGCAGTACTTC.

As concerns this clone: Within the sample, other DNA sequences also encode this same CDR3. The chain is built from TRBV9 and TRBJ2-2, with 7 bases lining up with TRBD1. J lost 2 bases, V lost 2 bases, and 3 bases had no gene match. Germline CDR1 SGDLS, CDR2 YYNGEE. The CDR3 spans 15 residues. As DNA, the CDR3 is TGTGCCAGCAGCGTCCGGGACAGAAACACCGGGGAGCTGTTTTTT. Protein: CASSVRDRNTGELFF.

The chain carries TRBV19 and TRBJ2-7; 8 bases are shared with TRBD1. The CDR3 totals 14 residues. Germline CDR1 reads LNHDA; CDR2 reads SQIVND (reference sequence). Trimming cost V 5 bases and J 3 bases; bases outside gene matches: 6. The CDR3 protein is CASSLGTGYYEQYF. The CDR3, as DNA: TGTGCCAGTAGTTTGGGGACAGGTTACTACGAGCAGTACTTC. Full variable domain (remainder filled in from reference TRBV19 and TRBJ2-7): DGGITQSPKYLFRKEGQNVTLSCEQNLNHDAMYWYRQDPGQGLRLIYYSQIVNDFQKGDIAEGYSVSREKKESFPLTVTSAQKNPTAFYLCASSLGTGYYEQYFGPGTRLTVT.

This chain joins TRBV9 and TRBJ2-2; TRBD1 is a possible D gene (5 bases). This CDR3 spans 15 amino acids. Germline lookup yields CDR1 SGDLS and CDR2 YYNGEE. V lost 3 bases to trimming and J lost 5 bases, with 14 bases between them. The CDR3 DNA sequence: TGTGCCAGCAGCGCGCAGGGAAGTGTTACCGGGGAGCTGTTTTTT. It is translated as CASSAQGSVTGELFF. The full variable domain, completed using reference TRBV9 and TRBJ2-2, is DSGVTQTPKHLITATGQRVTLRCSPRSGDLSVYWYQQSLDQGLQFLIQYYNGEERAKGNILERFSAQQFPDLHSELNLSSLELGDSALYFCASSAQGSVTGELFFGEGSRLTVL.

CDR3 region: CASSQGGASTDTQYF. The CDR3 bases are TGCGCCAGCAGCCAGGGAGGGGCAAGCACAGATACGCAGTATTTT. The chain employs TRBV4-3 and TRBJ2-3; 7 nucleotides align to TRBD2. Germline trimming cut 3 bases from V and 0 bases from J; bases unmatched to any gene: 3. The V gene's germline CDR1 is LGHNA and CDR2 YSLEER. The length of the CDR3 is 15 residues.

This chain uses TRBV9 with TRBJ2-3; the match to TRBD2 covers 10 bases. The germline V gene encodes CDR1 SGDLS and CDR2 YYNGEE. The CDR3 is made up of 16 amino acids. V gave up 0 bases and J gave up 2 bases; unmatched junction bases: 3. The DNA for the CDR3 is TGTGCCAGCAGCGTAGTAGCGGGGGGCTACACAGATACGCAGTATTTT. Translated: CASSVVAGGYTDTQYF.

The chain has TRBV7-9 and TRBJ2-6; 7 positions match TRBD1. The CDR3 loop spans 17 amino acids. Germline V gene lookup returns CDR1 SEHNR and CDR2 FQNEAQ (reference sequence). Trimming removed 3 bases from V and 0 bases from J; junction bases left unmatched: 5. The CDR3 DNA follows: TGTGCCAGCAGCTTGGGGACAGTGGCCTCTGGGGCCAACGTCCTGACTTTC. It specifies CASSLGTVASGANVLTF.

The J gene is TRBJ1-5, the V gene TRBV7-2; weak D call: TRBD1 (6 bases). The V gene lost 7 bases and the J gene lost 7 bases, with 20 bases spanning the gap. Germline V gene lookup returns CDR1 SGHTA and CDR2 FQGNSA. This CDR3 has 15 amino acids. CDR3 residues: CASTNSPGDRQPQHF. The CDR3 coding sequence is TGTGCCAGCACCAATAGCCCAGGGGACCGACAGCCCCAGCATTTT.

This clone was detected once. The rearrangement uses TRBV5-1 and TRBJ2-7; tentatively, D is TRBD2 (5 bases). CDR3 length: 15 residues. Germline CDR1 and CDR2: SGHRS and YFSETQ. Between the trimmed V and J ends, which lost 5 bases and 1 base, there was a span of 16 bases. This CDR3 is CASRSGRGISYEQYF. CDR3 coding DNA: TGCGCCAGCAGGTCCGGACGGGGTATTTCCTACGAGCAGTACTTC.

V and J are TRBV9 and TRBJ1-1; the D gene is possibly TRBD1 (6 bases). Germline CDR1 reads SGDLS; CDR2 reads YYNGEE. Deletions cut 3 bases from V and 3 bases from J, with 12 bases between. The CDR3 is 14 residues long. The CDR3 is CASSGEGDDTEAFF. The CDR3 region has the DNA TGTGCCAGCAGCGGGGAGGGGGATGACACTGAAGCTTTCTTT.

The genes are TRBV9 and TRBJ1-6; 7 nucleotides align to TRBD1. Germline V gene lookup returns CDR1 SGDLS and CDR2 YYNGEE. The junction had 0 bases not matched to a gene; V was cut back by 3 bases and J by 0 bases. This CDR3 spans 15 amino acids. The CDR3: CASSAGGSYNSPLHF. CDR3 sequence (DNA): TGTGCCAGCAGCGCAGGGGGCTCCTATAATTCACCCCTCCACTTT.

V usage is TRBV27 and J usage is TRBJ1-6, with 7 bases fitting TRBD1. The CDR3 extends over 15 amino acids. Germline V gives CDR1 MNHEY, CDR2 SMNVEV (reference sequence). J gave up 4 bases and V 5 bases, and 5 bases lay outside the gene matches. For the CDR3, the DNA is TGTGCCAGCAGTCACGGGACAGTGTATAATTCACCCCTCCACTTT. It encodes CASSHGTVYNSPLHF.

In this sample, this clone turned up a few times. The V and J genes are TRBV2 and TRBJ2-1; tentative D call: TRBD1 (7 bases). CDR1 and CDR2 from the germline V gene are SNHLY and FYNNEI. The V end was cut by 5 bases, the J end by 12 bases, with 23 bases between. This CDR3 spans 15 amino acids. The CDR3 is CASSHRGAQGGWQFF. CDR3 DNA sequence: TGTGCCAGCAGTCATAGGGGGGCCCAGGGGGGATGGCAGTTCTTC.

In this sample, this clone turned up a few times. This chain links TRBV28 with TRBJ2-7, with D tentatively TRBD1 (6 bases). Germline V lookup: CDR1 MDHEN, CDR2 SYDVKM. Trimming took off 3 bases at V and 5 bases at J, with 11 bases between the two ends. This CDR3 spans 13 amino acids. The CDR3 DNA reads TGTGCCAGCAGTTTGAGCAGGGGCGACGAGCAGTACTTC. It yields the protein CASSLSRGDEQYF.

The CDR3 spells CASSSLDRVGNQPQHF. CDR3 nucleotide sequence: TGTGCCAGCAGTTCCTTGGACAGGGTCGGCAATCAGCCCCAGCATTTT. The chain joins TRBV27 to TRBJ1-5, with TRBD1 matching 8 bases. The V gene's germline CDR1 is MNHEY and CDR2 SMNVEV (reference sequence). CDR3 length: 16 amino acids. The V segment lost 4 bases and the J segment 2 bases; nucleotides outside the gene matches: 7.

The CDR3 here is CASSLAAPWTGELFF. The CDR3 DNA sequence: TGTGCCAGCAGCTTAGCAGCGCCTTGGACCGGGGAGCTGTTTTTT. The chain carries TRBV7-9 and TRBJ2-2; D ambiguous. The length of the CDR3 is 15 residues. Germline V gives CDR1 SEHNR, CDR2 FQNEAQ (reference sequence). V lost 0 bases, J lost 5 bases, and 10 bases lay in between.

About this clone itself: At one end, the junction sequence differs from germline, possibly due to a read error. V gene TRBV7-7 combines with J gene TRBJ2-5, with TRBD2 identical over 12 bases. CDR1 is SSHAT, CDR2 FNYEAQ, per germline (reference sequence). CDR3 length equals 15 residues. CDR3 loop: CASSWTSGTQETQYF. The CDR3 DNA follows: TGTGCTAGCAGCTGGACTAGCGGGACGCAAGAGACCCAGTACTTC. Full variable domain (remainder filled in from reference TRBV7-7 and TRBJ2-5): GAGVSQSPRYKVTKRGQDVTLRCDPISSHATLYWYQQALGQGPEFLTYFNYEAQPDKSGLPSDRFSAERPEGSISTLTIQRTEQRDSAMYRCASSWTSGTQETQYFGPGTRLLVL.

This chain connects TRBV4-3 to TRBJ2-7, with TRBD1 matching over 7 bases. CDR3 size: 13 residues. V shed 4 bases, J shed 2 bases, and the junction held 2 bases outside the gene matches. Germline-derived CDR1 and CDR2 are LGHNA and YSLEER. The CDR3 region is CASSRGTAYEQYF. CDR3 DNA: TGCGCCAGCAGCCGAGGGACAGCCTACGAGCAGTACTTC.

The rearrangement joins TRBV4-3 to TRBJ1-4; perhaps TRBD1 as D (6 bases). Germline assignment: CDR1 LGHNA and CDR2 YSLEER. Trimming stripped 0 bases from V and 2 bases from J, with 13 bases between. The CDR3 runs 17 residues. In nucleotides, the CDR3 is TGCGCCAGCAGCCAAGAGGCGGGGGGGCGGACTAATGAAAAACTGTTTTTT. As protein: CASSQEAGGRTNEKLFF.

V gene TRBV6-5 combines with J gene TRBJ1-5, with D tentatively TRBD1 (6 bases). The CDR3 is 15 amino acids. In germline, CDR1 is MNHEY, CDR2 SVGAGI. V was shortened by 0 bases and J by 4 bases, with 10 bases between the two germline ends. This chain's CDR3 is CASSYSGTSNQPQHF. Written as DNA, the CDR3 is TGTGCCAGCAGTTACTCGGGGACAAGTAATCAGCCCCAGCATTTT.

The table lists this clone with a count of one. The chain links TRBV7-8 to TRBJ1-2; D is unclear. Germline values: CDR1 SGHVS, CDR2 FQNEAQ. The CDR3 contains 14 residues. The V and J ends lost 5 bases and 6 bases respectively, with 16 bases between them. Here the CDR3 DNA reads TGTGCCAGCAGCCCTGGAGGTAGGGCTCATGGCTACACCTTC. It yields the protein CASSPGGRAHGYTF.

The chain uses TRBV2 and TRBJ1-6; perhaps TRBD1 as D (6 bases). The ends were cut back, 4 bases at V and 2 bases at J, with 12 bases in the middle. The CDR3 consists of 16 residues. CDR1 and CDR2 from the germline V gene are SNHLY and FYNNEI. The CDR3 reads CASSVNGQPYNSPLHF. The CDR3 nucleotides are TGTGCCAGCAGTGTAAACGGACAGCCCTATAATTCACCCCTCCACTTT.